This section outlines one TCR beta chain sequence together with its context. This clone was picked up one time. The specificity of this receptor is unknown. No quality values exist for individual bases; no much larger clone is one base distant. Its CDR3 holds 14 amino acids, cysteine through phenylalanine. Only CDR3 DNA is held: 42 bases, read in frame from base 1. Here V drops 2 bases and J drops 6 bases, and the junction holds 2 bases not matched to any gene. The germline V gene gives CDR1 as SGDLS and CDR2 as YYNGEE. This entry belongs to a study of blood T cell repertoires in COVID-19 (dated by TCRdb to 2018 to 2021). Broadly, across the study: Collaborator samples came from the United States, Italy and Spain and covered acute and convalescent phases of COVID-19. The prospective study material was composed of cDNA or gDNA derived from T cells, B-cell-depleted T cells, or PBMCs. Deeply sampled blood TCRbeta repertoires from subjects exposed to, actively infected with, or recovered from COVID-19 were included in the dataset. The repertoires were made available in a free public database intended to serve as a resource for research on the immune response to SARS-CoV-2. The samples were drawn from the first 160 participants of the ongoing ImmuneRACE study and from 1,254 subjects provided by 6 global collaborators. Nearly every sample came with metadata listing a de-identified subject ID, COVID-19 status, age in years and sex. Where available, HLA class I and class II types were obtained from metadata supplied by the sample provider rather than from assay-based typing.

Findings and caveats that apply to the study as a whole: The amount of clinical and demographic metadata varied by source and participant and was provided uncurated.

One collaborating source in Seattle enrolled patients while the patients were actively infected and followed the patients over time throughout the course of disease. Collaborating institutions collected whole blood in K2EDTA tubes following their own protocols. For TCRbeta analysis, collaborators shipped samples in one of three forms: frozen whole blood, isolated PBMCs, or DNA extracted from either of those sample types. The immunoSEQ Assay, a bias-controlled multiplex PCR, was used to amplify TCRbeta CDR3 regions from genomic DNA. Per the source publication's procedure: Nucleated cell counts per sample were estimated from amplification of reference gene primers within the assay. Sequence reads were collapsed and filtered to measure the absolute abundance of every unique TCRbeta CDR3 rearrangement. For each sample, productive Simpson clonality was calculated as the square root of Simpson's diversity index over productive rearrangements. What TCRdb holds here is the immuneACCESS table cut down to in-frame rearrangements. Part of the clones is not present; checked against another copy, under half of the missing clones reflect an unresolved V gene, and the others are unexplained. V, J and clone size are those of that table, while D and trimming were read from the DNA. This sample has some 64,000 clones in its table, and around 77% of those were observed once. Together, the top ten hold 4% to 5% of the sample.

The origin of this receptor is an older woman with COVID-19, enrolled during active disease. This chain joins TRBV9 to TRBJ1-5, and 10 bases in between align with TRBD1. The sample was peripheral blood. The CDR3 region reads CASSVRDRGQPQHF. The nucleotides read TGTGCCAGCAGCGTCCGGGACAGGGGTCAGCCCCAGCATTTT.